Following are 31 T cell receptor beta chains from one sample sequenced in a study of OX40 agonist ivuxolimab in advanced cancers. Sequencing used immunoSEQ multiplex PCR; TCRdb keeps in-frame clones, though not all of them. The data show over 25,000 clones, approximately 84% seen once. The specimen comprised CD4+ or CD8+ T cells sorted from blood, sampled in a trial of the OX40 agonist ivuxolimab. Receptors were obtained from an adult with an advanced solid tumor such as melanoma, head and neck, liver or kidney cancer.

The chain links TRBV7-9 to TRBJ2-3; TRBD2 matches at 13 bases. There are 18 residues in the CDR3. The junction had 15 bases not matched to a gene; V was cut back by 5 bases and J by 7 bases. The V gene's germline CDR1 is SEHNR and CDR2 FQNEAQ (reference sequence). CDR3 bases: TGTGCCAGCAGCGACGGGACTAGCGGGACGGGGTTGCTGTATACGCAGTATTTT. Translating gives CASSDGTSGTGLLYTQYF.

The chain recombines TRBV5-4 with TRBJ2-7; 8 bases match TRBD2. Germline CDR1 SGHNT, CDR2 YYREEE (reference sequence). The length of the CDR3 is 14 residues. With 2 bases clipped from V and 2 bases from J, the junction kept 3 bases outside the gene matches. This CDR3 is CASSLRTSTYEQYF. Here the CDR3 DNA reads TGTGCCAGCAGCTTAAGGACTAGCACCTACGAGCAGTACTTC. Complete variable domain (other parts from reference TRBV5-4 and TRBJ2-7): ETGVTQSPTHLIKTRGQQVTLRCSSQSGHNTVSWYQQALGQGPQFIFQYYREEENGRGNFPPRFSGLQFPNYSSELNVNALELDDSALYLCASSLRTSTYEQYFGPGTRLTVT.

This chain connects TRBV27 to TRBJ2-7; D perhaps matches TRBD2 (7 bases). Trimming took off 4 bases at V and 4 bases at J, with 14 bases between the two ends. Germline CDR1 MNHEY, CDR2 SMNVEV (reference sequence). This CDR3 comprises 14 residues. CDR3 sequence (DNA): TGTGCCAGCAGTTCGTACAGGGAGGGTTACGAGCAGTACTTC. It translates to CASSSYREGYEQYF.

The rearrangement joins TRBV13 to TRBJ2-1; TRBD2 agrees at 11 bases. V was clipped by 1 base and J by 4 bases; unmatched bases: 3. The CDR3 has 16 amino acids. Germline assignment: CDR1 PRHDT and CDR2 FYEKMQ (reference sequence). CDR3 sequence (DNA): TGTGCCAGCAGCTTAGATCTAGCGGGAGGATACAATGAGCAGTTCTTC. As protein: CASSLDLAGGYNEQFF.

The CDR3 DNA reads as TGTGCCACCAGCCCCCACCAAGGGCCGAACACTGAAGCTTTCTTT. Translated, it gives CATSPHQGPNTEAFF. The V call is TRBV15, the J call TRBJ1-1; no reliable D call. In germline, CDR1 is LNHNV, CDR2 YYDKDF (reference sequence). Trimming stripped 5 bases from V and 1 base from J, with 14 bases between. This CDR3 is 15 amino acids long.

J is TRBJ1-1 and V is TRBV7-9; no clear D. This CDR3 is built from 13 residues. Germline loops: CDR1 SEHNR, CDR2 FQNEAQ (reference sequence). V lost 5 bases and J lost 1, with 8 bases in between. The CDR3 DNA reads as TGTGCCAGCAGCCCGCGGACGAACACTGAAGCTTTCTTT. As protein: CASSPRTNTEAFF.

The V call is TRBV7-8, the J call TRBJ2-7, with TRBD1 matching 8 bases. The V and J ends lost 1 base and 3 bases, in that order; junction bases with no gene match: 2. Germline loops: CDR1 SGHVS, CDR2 FQNEAQ. The CDR3 has 14 residues. Here the CDR3 DNA reads TGTGCCAGCAGCTTAGGACAGGGGTACTACGAGCAGTACTTC. It encodes CASSLGQGYYEQYF. The full variable domain, with the rest looked up from reference TRBV7-8 and TRBJ2-7, is GAGVSQSPRYKVAKRGQDVALRCDPISGHVSLFWYQQALGQGPEFLTYFQNEAQLDKSGLPSDRFFAERPEGSVSTLKIQRTQQEDSAVYLCASSLGQGYYEQYFGPGTRLTVT.

V is TRBV19 and J is TRBJ2-7, with a tentative D call TRBD1 (7 bases). From germline, CDR1 is LNHDA and CDR2 SQIVND (reference sequence). Trimming cost V 7 bases and J 6 bases, with 19 bases left between them. The CDR3 extends over 14 amino acids. The CDR3 region has the DNA TGTGCCAGTACCTCAGGGGGGCTAGCTGGCGAGCAGTACTTC. Protein product: CASTSGGLAGEQYF. The full variable domain, with the rest looked up from reference TRBV19 and TRBJ2-7, is DGGITQSPKYLFRKEGQNVTLSCEQNLNHDAMYWYRQDPGQGLRLIYYSQIVNDFQKGDIAEGYSVSREKKESFPLTVTSAQKNPTAFYLCASTSGGLAGEQYFGPGTRLTVT.

Only a few counts were recorded for this clone. The rearrangement links TRBV6-1 to TRBJ2-2; 9 bases are a match to TRBD2. Germline CDR1 reads MNHNS; CDR2 reads SASEGT. J was trimmed by 4 bases and V by 0 bases; bases with no gene match: 0. The CDR3 spans 15 residues. The CDR3 sequence is CASSEASGSTGELFF. Here the CDR3 DNA reads TGTGCCAGCAGTGAAGCTAGCGGGAGCACCGGGGAGCTGTTTTTT.

DNA of the CDR3: TGTGCCAGCAGCCCGGGGGCGGGGAACGAGCAGTACTTC. It yields the protein CASSPGAGNEQYF. The chain recombines TRBV7-6 with TRBJ2-7, with D possibly being TRBD1 or TRBD2 (6 bases each). This CDR3 spans 13 amino acids. The V gene lost 5 bases and the J gene lost 5 bases, with 13 bases spanning the gap. Germline lookup yields CDR1 SGHVS and CDR2 FNYEAQ.

This chain joins TRBV7-9 and TRBJ2-5, with TRBD1 identical over 9 bases. The CDR3 extends over 17 amino acids. With 6 bases clipped from V and 0 bases from J, the junction kept 11 bases outside the gene matches. The V gene's germline CDR1 is SEHNR and CDR2 FQNEAQ (reference sequence). The CDR3 sequence is CASSFSGTGRNQETQYF. DNA for the CDR3: TGTGCCAGCAGTTTTTCAGGGACAGGGCGAAACCAAGAGACCCAGTACTTC.

This clone turned up a few times. J is TRBJ2-1 and V is TRBV13, with a possible D match to TRBD2 (5 bases). This CDR3 region has 13 residues. Germline assignment: CDR1 PRHDT and CDR2 FYEKMQ (reference sequence). V was clipped by 5 bases and J by 5 bases, with 10 bases between them. The CDR3 protein is CASSRGRNNEQFF. CDR3 in DNA: TGTGCCAGCAGCCGAGGGCGGAACAATGAGCAGTTCTTC. The full variable domain, completed using reference TRBV13 and TRBJ2-1, is AAGVIQSPRHLIKEKRETATLKCYPIPRHDTVYWYQQGPGQDPQFLISFYEKMQSDKGSIPDRFSAQQFSDYHSELNMSSLELGDSALYFCASSRGRNNEQFFGPGTRLTVL.

This chain links TRBV7-7 with TRBJ2-5, with 7 bases identical to TRBD2. Trimming took 5 bases from V and 5 from J; bases not matched to a gene: 11. In germline, CDR1 is SSHAT, CDR2 FNYEAQ (reference sequence). The CDR3 length is 15 residues. The CDR3 is CASSQRWGEGETQYF. Written as DNA, the CDR3 is TGTGCCAGCAGCCAGCGATGGGGGGAGGGCGAGACCCAGTACTTC.

This clone was seen only once. The chain carries TRBV2 and TRBJ1-1; D is unresolved. V was shortened by 5 bases and J by 1 base, with 14 bases between the two germline ends. Per the germline V gene, CDR1 is SNHLY and CDR2 is FYNNEI. This CDR3 region has 15 residues. CDR3 amino acids: CASSPPVGSNTEAFF. The CDR3 coding sequence is TGTGCCAGCAGTCCTCCGGTAGGATCGAACACTGAAGCTTTCTTT.

This clone was counted a single time. Here the CDR3 reads CASGLGGVGQETQYF. In nucleotides, the CDR3 is TGTGCTAGTGGTTTAGGGGGAGTGGGGCAAGAGACCCAGTACTTC. The rearrangement uses TRBV12-5 and TRBJ2-5, with a tentative D call TRBD1 (6 bases). CDR3 length equals 15 residues. Trimming left V 3 bases short and J 2 bases short, with 13 bases between. Germline V lookup: CDR1 LGHNT, CDR2 FRNRAP.

The chain couples TRBV5-1 to TRBJ2-7; TRBD2 agrees at 14 bases. Germline V gene sequence: CDR1 SGHRS, CDR2 YFSETQ. After removal of 0 bases from V and 7 bases from J, the junction contained 6 bases not matched to a gene. This CDR3 is built from 16 residues. CDR3 sequence reads: CASSLVWTSGRKEQYF. The CDR3 nucleotides read TGCGCCAGCAGCTTGGTGTGGACTAGCGGGAGGAAAGAGCAGTACTTC.

There are a few counts of this clone. The V call is TRBV7-9, the J call TRBJ1-1; D gene unclear. The V gene lost 1 base and the J gene lost 2 bases, with 8 bases spanning the gap. Germline loops: CDR1 SEHNR, CDR2 FQNEAQ (reference sequence). The CDR3 contains 14 residues. CDR3 nucleotides: TGTGCCAGCAGCTTAGGGGATCGCAACACTGAAGCTTTCTTT. Translation: CASSLGDRNTEAFF.

The chain uses TRBV7-9 and TRBJ2-7, with D perhaps TRBD1 or TRBD2 (5 bases each). Germline assignment: CDR1 SEHNR and CDR2 FQNEAQ (reference sequence). The CDR3 runs to 14 residues. Trimming cost V 1 base and J 7 bases, with 14 bases left between them. The CDR3 sequence: CASSLGEGRGEQYF. CDR3 in DNA: TGTGCCAGCAGCTTAGGAGAGGGGCGCGGGGAGCAGTACTTC.

The chain is built from TRBV18 and TRBJ2-2; D is perhaps TRBD1 (6 bases). The CDR3 is made up of 16 amino acids. From germline, CDR1 is KGHSH and CDR2 LQKENI. Trimming stripped 4 bases from V and 7 bases from J, with 19 bases between. CDR3 protein: CASSLPGTTLGGELFF. CDR3 nucleotides: TGTGCCAGCTCACTTCCCGGGACAACCCTTGGCGGGGAGCTGTTTTTT. Based on the CDR3 plus reference TRBV18 and TRBJ2-2, the full variable domain is NAGVMQNPRHLVRRRGQEARLRCSPMKGHSHVYWYRQLPEEGLKFMVYLQKENIIDESGMPKERFSAEFPKEGPSILRIQQVVRGDSAAYFCASSLPGTTLGGELFFGEGSRLTVL.

This clone was seen only once. This sequence joins TRBV28 and TRBJ1-1, with D possibly matching TRBD1 (6 bases). Looked up from germline, CDR1 is MDHEN and CDR2 is SYDVKM. Trimming stripped 1 base from V and 3 bases from J, with 15 bases between. This CDR3 is 16 amino acids long. In nucleotides, the CDR3 is TGTGCCAGCAGTTTATTTATCGGGGGCGAGGACACTGAAGCTTTCTTT. Its translation is CASSLFIGGEDTEAFF.

J is TRBJ1-2 and V is TRBV5-5; tentative D call: TRBD1 (6 bases). Germline V lookup: CDR1 SGHKS, CDR2 YYEKEE (reference sequence). V lost 4 bases, J lost 0 bases, and 13 bases lay in between. The CDR3 sequence is 15 residues long. The CDR3, as DNA: TGTGCCAGCAGCATTCGGGACATAGCTAACTATGGCTACACCTTC. Encoded protein: CASSIRDIANYGYTF.

The chain combines TRBV11-2 with TRBJ2-5, with D perhaps matching TRBD1 or TRBD2 (5 bases each). Deletions cut 7 bases from V and 3 bases from J, with 12 bases between. Germline-derived CDR1 and CDR2 are SGHAT and FQNNGV. The CDR3 totals 13 residues. Here the CDR3 reads CASTGTQKETQYF. CDR3 in DNA: TGTGCCAGCACCGGGACCCAGAAAGAGACCCAGTACTTC.

This clone was detected only once. V is TRBV5-1 and J is TRBJ2-2; D is possibly TRBD1 or TRBD2 (5 bases each). The CDR3 loop spans 18 amino acids. The V end lost 4 bases, the J end lost 3 bases, and 22 bases lay between the germline ends. Germline CDR1 SGHRS, CDR2 YFSETQ. Here the CDR3 reads CASSRPYGASLDTGELFF. As DNA, the CDR3 is TGCGCCAGCAGCCGTCCCTACGGGGCAAGTCTGGACACCGGGGAGCTGTTTTTT.

J is TRBJ2-1 and V is TRBV27; TRBD2 matches at 8 bases. The CDR3 has 19 amino acids. Germline V gene sequence: CDR1 MNHEY, CDR2 SMNVEV (reference sequence). The V gene end was trimmed by 1 base and the J gene end by 7 bases; junction bases not matched to a gene: 18. Here the CDR3 reads CASSLYSETRSGSRNEQFF. The CDR3 DNA follows: TGTGCCAGCAGTTTATATTCTGAGACACGGAGCGGGAGTAGGAATGAGCAGTTCTTC.

This rearrangement joins TRBV6-5 to TRBJ2-2; 8 bases fit TRBD1. The CDR3 runs to 15 residues. Looked up from germline, CDR1 is MNHEY and CDR2 is SVGAGI. V was pared by 4 bases and J by 1 base, with 2 bases of the junction left unmatched. The CDR3 nucleotides read TGTGCCAGCAGTTGGACAGGGAGGAACACCGGGGAGCTGTTTTTT. Translation gives CASSWTGRNTGELFF.

The chain combines TRBV7-9 with TRBJ2-1, with a weak D call TRBD2 (6 bases). V was clipped by 5 bases and J by 7 bases, with 24 bases between them. The CDR3 length is 17 residues. Looked up from germline, CDR1 is SEHNR and CDR2 is FQNEAQ (reference sequence). DNA of the CDR3: TGTGCCAGCAGCGTTCCTCCCGGGACTTCGACCGCAAATGAGCAGTTCTTC. It translates to CASSVPPGTSTANEQFF.

The gene calls are TRBV15 and TRBJ2-3; possible D gene TRBD1, 6 bases. CDR1 is LNHNV, CDR2 YYDKDF, per germline (reference sequence). This CDR3 is built from 14 residues. V gave up 1 base and J gave up 4 bases, with 9 bases separating them. Here the CDR3 DNA reads TGTGCCACCAGCAGAGTACAGGGATCAGATACGCAGTATTTT. This codes for CATSRVQGSDTQYF.

At least ten counts were recorded for this clone. V gene TRBV7-9 combines with J gene TRBJ1-6; possibly TRBD1 for D (5 bases). The CDR3 is 13 residues long. Germline V gives CDR1 SEHNR, CDR2 FQNEAQ (reference sequence). Trimming left V 7 bases short and J 8 bases short, with 12 bases between. Here the CDR3 reads CASNFDSDSPLHF. CDR3 in DNA: TGTGCCAGCAACTTCGACAGTGATTCACCCCTCCACTTT.

The V and J genes are TRBV29-1 and TRBJ2-4, with D possibly being TRBD1 (5 bases). V shed 2 bases and J shed 1 base, with 9 bases lying between them. Germline CDR1 SQVTM, CDR2 ANQGSEA. The CDR3 is 14 residues long. CDR3 amino acids: CSVELGRAKNIQYF. CDR3 coding DNA: TGCAGCGTTGAATTGGGGCGGGCCAAAAACATTCAGTACTTC.

CDR3: CASSYSGEGYNEQFF. CDR3 in DNA: TGTGCCAGCAGTTACTCGGGGGAAGGGTACAATGAGCAGTTCTTC. The V and J genes are TRBV6-5 and TRBJ2-1; the D gene could be TRBD1 or TRBD2 (5 bases each). The V and J ends lost 0 bases and 4 bases respectively, with 10 bases between them. The V gene's germline CDR1 is MNHEY and CDR2 SVGAGI. The CDR3 runs to 15 residues.

The chain employs TRBV27 and TRBJ1-5; D is possibly TRBD1 (6 bases). CDR3 size: 16 residues. The germline V and J ends were trimmed by 6 bases and 0 bases, with 15 bases remaining between them. From germline, CDR1 is MNHEY and CDR2 SMNVEV (reference sequence). The CDR3 here is CASRQGMTYSNQPQHF. The CDR3 DNA is TGTGCCAGCAGACAGGGAATGACTTATAGCAATCAGCCCCAGCATTTT.